The 17 T cell receptor beta chains below all came from one sample that was sequenced in a study of T cells in Graves' hyperthyroidism and ophthalmopathy. It was RNA transcripts that yielded the amplified TCR beta CDR3 regions. The primer set for the first-round RT-PCR of the TCR CDR3 was HTBI. TCRdb re-called the multiplex PCR reads through MiXCR, storing one row per CDR3 protein. The profile shows roughly 570,000 distinct CDR3 sequences, about 43% of them singletons. The source material was peripheral blood or thyroid tissue (not recorded which). These receptors were collected from an adult woman with Graves' disease, either hyperthyroidism or ophthalmopathy (not recorded which).

This clonotype appeared many times. V and J are TRBV6-5 and TRBJ2-7, with D hard to call. The CDR3 is 11 residues long. Germline V gives CDR1 MNHEY, CDR2 SVGAGI. V was shortened by 2 bases and J by 5 bases, with 4 bases between the two germline ends. Written as DNA, the CDR3 is TGTGCCAGCAGTTACGGGCACGAGCAGTACTTC. Translation gives CASSYGHEQYF.

This clonotype came up many times. The gene calls are TRBV11-2 and TRBJ2-5; D not certain. Germline values: CDR1 SGHAT, CDR2 FQNNGV. V gave up 5 bases and J gave up 6 bases, with 7 bases separating them. This CDR3 region has 11 residues. The DNA for the CDR3 is TGTGCCAGCAGCCTAATTCAGACCCAGTACTTC. It yields the protein CASSLIQTQYF. The full variable domain, with the rest looked up from reference TRBV11-2 and TRBJ2-5, is EAGVAQSPRYKIIEKRQSVAFWCNPISGHATLYWYQQILGQGPKLLIQFQNNGVVDDSQLPKDRFSAERLKGVDSTLKIQPAKLEDSAVYLCASSLIQTQYFGPGTRLLVL.

On this clonotype itself: The junction and the germline gene differ at one end; a read error may be behind it. The V call is TRBV29-1, the J call TRBJ1-1; D is unresolved. The CDR3 sequence is 13 residues long. Germline CDR1 and CDR2: SQVTM and ANQGSEA. The CDR3 coding sequence is TGCAGCGTTGATTTCGCACGGAACGCTGAAGCTTTCTTT. It codes for CSVDFARNAEAFF.

This chain connects TRBV7-9 to TRBJ1-1; perhaps TRBD1 as D (6 bases). The V and J ends lost 5 bases and 2 bases respectively, with 18 bases between them. CDR3 length: 16 amino acids. Per germline, CDR1 SEHNR and CDR2 FQNEAQ (reference sequence). CDR3 nucleotides: TGTGCCAGCAGCCTAAATAGGGGGGCAGGAAACACTGAAGCTTTCTTT. It is translated as CASSLNRGAGNTEAFF.

The rearrangement uses TRBV7-9 and TRBJ1-5; D is unclear. Germline CDR1 and CDR2: SEHNR and FQNEAQ (reference sequence). The CDR3 runs 11 residues. Deletions cut 2 bases from V and 14 bases from J, with 10 bases between. The CDR3 region is CASSLRQDEHF. CDR3 DNA: TGTGCCAGCAGCTTACGCCAAGACGAGCATTTT.

This rearrangement joins TRBV19 to TRBJ1-5; weak D call: TRBD1 (5 bases). Germline-derived CDR1 and CDR2 are LNHDA and SQIVND (reference sequence). V lost 3 bases, J lost 1 base, and 13 bases lay in between. The CDR3 sequence is 16 residues long. The CDR3 here is CASSILAGLSNQPQHF. The CDR3 bases are TGTGCCAGTAGTATCCTGGCAGGGTTAAGCAATCAGCCCCAGCATTTT.

A note on this clonotype: The CDR3 end shows no conserved phenylalanine or tryptophan, and so a read error is likely. The limits of the CDR3 on the DNA are not certain, so only TCRdb's listed CDR3 is given. V is TRBV11-2 and J is TRBJ2-5. The CDR3 has 8 amino acids, counting both end residues. Germline V gene lookup returns CDR1 SGHAT and CDR2 FQNNGV. The CDR3 loop is CASSFYPQ.

The chain employs TRBV20-1 and TRBJ1-4; possibly TRBD1 for D (5 bases). From germline, CDR1 is DFQATT and CDR2 SNEGSKA (reference sequence). Trimming left V 4 bases short and J 8 bases short, with 20 bases between. The CDR3 is made up of 15 amino acids. The CDR3 here is CSAIDPRGGGEKLFF. In DNA, the CDR3 is TGCAGTGCTATCGACCCACGGGGGGGAGGAGAAAAACTGTTTTTT.

This clonotype occurred many times. The chain has TRBV2 and TRBJ2-5, with 13 bases identical to TRBD2. CDR1 and CDR2 from the germline V gene are SNHLY and FYNNEI. Trimming took 6 bases from V and 2 from J; bases not matched to a gene: 3. There are 15 residues in the CDR3. The CDR3 protein is CASSEGLAGQETQYF. Written as DNA, the CDR3 is TGTGCCAGCAGCGAGGGACTAGCGGGGCAAGAGACCCAGTACTTC.

This clonotype occurred many times. The V gene is TRBV7-9, the J gene TRBJ1-5; 9 bases match TRBD1. Germline V gives CDR1 SEHNR, CDR2 FQNEAQ (reference sequence). V lost 5 bases and J lost 4; bases outside the gene matches: 6. The CDR3 spans 15 residues. The DNA for the CDR3 is TGTGCCAGCAGCCCAGGACAGGGGAGAAATCAGCCCCAGCATTTT. It is translated as CASSPGQGRNQPQHF.

The chain employs TRBV15 and TRBJ1-2; TRBD1 is a possible D gene (6 bases). The CDR3 extends over 15 amino acids. Germline lookup yields CDR1 LNHNV and CDR2 YYDKDF (reference sequence). V was shortened by 8 bases and J by 2 bases, with 18 bases between the two germline ends. The CDR3 sequence: CATASGYTGNYGYTF. CDR3 sequence (DNA): TGTGCCACCGCCAGCGGGTATACAGGGAACTATGGCTACACCTTC.

The chain has TRBV10-2 and TRBJ2-7; possibly TRBD1 for D (7 bases). This CDR3 is built from 14 residues. Per the germline V gene, CDR1 is WSHSY and CDR2 is SAAADI. V dropped 6 bases and J dropped 3 bases, with 15 bases sitting between them. CDR3 coding DNA: TGCGCCAGCAGCCGCGGGGACAGAGGCTACGAGCAGTACTTC. Encoded protein: CASSRGDRGYEQYF.

This sequence joins TRBV25-1 and TRBJ2-7, with D possibly being TRBD2 (5 bases). The CDR3 is 13 amino acids. Per germline, CDR1 MGHDK and CDR2 SYGVNS. Trimming pared 0 bases from V and 7 bases from J, leaving 10 bases between. CDR3 region: CASSEYEGSEQYF. The CDR3 nucleotides read TGTGCCAGCAGTGAATATGAGGGTTCTGAGCAGTACTTC.

This clonotype was picked up many times. The chain carries TRBV9 and TRBJ2-2; no firm D call. The CDR3 totals 12 residues. Germline CDR1 reads SGDLS; CDR2 reads YYNGEE. V was pared by 1 base and J by 6 bases, with 4 bases between. CDR3 loop: CASSVIAGELFF. In DNA form, the CDR3 reads TGTGCCAGCAGCGTAATCGCCGGGGAGCTGTTTTTT. Using reference TRBV9 and TRBJ2-2 for the parts outside the CDR3, the full variable domain is DSGVTQTPKHLITATGQRVTLRCSPRSGDLSVYWYQQSLDQGLQFLIQYYNGEERAKGNILERFSAQQFPDLHSELNLSSLELGDSALYFCASSVIAGELFFGEGSRLTVL.

Many counts were recorded for this clonotype. CDR3 protein: CASSLTGSGRSPGYEQYF. In nucleotides, the CDR3 is TGCGCCAGCAGCTTGACGGGGAGCGGGAGGTCCCCTGGCTACGAGCAGTACTTC. The J gene is TRBJ2-7, the V gene TRBV5-1; 9 bases are a match to TRBD2. This CDR3 is 18 amino acids long. Per the germline V gene, CDR1 is SGHRS and CDR2 is YFSETQ. Unmatched junction bases numbered 14, after V lost 1 base and J lost 3 bases.

V usage is TRBV7-9 and J usage is TRBJ1-1, with TRBD1 as a possible D gene (5 bases). V gave up 1 base and J gave up 8 bases, with 17 bases separating them. Looked up from germline, CDR1 is SEHNR and CDR2 is FQNEAQ (reference sequence). The CDR3 has 15 residues. CDR3 loop: CASSLEGTLRTEAFF. The CDR3 DNA is TGTGCCAGCAGCTTAGAGGGGACCCTAAGGACGGAAGCTTTCTTT. The full variable domain, in which reference TRBV7-9 and TRBJ1-1 provide the parts outside the CDR3, is DTGVSQNPRHKITKRGQNVTFRCDPISEHNRLYWYRQTLGQGPEFLTYFQNEAQLEKSRLLSDRFSAERPKGSFSTLEIQRTEQGDSAMYLCASSLEGTLRTEAFFGQGTRLTVV.

The chain links TRBV7-9 to TRBJ2-3, with 10 bases aligning to TRBD2. V lost 5 bases to trimming and J lost 4 bases; unmatched junction nucleotides: 9. Germline V gene data show CDR1 as SEHNR and CDR2 as FQNEAQ (reference sequence). The CDR3 runs to 16 residues. CDR3 loop: CASSRRLAGLPDTQYF. The CDR3 coding sequence is TGTGCCAGCAGCAGAAGACTAGCGGGCCTTCCAGATACGCAGTATTTT. Drawing the rest from reference TRBV7-9 and TRBJ2-3, the complete variable domain is DTGVSQNPRHKITKRGQNVTFRCDPISEHNRLYWYRQTLGQGPEFLTYFQNEAQLEKSRLLSDRFSAERPKGSFSTLEIQRTEQGDSAMYLCASSRRLAGLPDTQYFGPGTRLTVL.